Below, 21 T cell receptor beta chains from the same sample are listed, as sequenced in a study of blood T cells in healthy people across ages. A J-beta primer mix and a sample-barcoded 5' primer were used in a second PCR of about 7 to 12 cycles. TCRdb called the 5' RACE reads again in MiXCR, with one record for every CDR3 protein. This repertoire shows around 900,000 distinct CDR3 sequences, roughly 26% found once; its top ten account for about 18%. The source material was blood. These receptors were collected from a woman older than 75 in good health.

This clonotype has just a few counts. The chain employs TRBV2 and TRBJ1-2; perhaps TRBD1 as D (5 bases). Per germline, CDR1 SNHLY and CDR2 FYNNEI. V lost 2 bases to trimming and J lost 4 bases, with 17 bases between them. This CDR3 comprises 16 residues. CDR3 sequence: CASSEKSGALSYGYTF. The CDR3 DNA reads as TGTGCCAGCAGTGAAAAAAGCGGGGCGCTTAGCTATGGCTACACCTTC.

The CDR3 region is CAISQNHGETQYF. The CDR3 region has the DNA TGTGCCATCAGTCAGAACCATGGGGAGACCCAGTACTTC. This chain uses TRBV10-3 with TRBJ2-5; D is uncertain. CDR1 and CDR2 from the germline V gene are ENHRY and SYGVKD. This CDR3 contains 13 residues. V was cut by 5 bases and J by 5 bases, with 12 bases left in between.

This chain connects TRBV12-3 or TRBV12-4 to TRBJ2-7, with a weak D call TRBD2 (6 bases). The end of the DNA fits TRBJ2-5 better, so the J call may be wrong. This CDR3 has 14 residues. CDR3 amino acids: CASSVRLGRETQYF. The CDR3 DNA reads TGTGCCAGCAGTGTCAGACTAGGCCGGGAGACCCAGTACTTC.

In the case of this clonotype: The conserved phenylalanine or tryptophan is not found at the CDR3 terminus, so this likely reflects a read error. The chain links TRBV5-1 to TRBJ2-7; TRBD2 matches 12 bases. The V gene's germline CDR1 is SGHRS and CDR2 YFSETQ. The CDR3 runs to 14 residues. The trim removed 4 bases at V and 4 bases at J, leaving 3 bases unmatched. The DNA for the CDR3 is TGCGCCAGCAGCCGGACTAGCGGGGTTTACGAGCAGTACTGC. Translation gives CASSRTSGVYEQYC.

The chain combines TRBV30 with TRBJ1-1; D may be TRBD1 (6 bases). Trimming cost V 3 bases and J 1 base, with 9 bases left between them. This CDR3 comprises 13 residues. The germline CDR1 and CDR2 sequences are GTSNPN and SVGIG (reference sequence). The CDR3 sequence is CAWRIRGNTEAFF. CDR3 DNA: TGTGCCTGGAGGATCAGGGGGAACACTGAAGCTTTCTTT.

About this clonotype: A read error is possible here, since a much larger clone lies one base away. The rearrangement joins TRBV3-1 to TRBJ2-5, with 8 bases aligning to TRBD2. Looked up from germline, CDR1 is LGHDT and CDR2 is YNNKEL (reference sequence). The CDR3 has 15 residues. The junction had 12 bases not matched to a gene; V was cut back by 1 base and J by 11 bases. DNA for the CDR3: TGTGCCAGCAGCCAAGTTCCCGGGGGGGCTCATGAGCAGTACTTC. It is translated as CASSQVPGGAHEQYF.

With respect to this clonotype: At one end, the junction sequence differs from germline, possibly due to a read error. The CDR3 spells CANSQDPTVYEQFF. The DNA of the CDR3 is TGCGCCAACAGCCAAGATCCCACAGTGTATGAGCAGTTCTTC. The chain combines TRBV4-3 with TRBJ2-1; D gene unclear. From germline, CDR1 is LGHNA and CDR2 YSLEER. CDR3 length equals 14 residues.

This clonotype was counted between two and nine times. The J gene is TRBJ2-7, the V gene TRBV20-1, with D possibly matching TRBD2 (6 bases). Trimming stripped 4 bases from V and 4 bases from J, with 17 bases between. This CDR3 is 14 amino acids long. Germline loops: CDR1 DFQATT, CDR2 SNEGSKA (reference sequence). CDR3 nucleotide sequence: TGCAGTGCTAACGGGGGAGCGATCTTGTACGAGCAGTACTTC. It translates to CSANGGAILYEQYF.

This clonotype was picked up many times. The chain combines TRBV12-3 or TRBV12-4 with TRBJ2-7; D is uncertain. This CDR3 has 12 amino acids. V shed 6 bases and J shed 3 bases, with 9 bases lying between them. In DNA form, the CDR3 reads TGTGCCAGCAGCCTCATCCTCTACGAGCAGTACTTC. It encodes CASSLILYEQYF.

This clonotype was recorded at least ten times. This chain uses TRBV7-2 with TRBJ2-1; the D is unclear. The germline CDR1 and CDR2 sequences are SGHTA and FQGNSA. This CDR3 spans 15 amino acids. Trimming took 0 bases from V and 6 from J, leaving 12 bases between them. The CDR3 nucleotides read TGTGCCAGCAGCTTAGCGTCTAACTATCCCAATGAGCAGTTCTTC. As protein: CASSLASNYPNEQFF.

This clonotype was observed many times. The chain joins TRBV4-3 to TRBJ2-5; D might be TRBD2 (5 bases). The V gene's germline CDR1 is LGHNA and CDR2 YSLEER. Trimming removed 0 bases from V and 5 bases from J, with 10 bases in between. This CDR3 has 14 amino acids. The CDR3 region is CASSQDRGWETQYF. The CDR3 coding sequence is TGCGCCAGCAGCCAAGATCGGGGTTGGGAGACCCAGTACTTC.

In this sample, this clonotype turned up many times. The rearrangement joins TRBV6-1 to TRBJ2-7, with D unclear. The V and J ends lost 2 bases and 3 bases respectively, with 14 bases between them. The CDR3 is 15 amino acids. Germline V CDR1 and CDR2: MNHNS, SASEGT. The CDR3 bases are TGTGCCAGCAGTGAAAGAGGTCAGGTCGGCTACGAGCAGTACTTC. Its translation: CASSERGQVGYEQYF.

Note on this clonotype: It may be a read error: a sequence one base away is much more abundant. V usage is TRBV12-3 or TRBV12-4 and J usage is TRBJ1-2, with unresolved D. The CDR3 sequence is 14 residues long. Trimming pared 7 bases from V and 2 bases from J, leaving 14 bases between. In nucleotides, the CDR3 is TGTGCCAGCACCGGCACGGCGGGGAACTATGGCTACACCTTC. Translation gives CASTGTAGNYGYTF.

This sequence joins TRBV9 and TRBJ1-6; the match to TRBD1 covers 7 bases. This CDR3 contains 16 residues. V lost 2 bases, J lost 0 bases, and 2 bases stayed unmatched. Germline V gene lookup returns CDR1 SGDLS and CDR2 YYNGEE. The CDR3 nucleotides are TGTGCCAGCAGCGTCCGGGACAGCTCCTATAATTCACCCCTCCACTTT. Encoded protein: CASSVRDSSYNSPLHF.

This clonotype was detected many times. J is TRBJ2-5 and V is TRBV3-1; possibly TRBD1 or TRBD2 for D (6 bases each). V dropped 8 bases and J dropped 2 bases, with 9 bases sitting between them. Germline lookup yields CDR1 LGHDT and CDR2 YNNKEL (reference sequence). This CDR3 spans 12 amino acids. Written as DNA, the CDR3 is TGTGCCAGCCGGGGGCATCAAGAGACCCAGTACTTC. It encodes CASRGHQETQYF.

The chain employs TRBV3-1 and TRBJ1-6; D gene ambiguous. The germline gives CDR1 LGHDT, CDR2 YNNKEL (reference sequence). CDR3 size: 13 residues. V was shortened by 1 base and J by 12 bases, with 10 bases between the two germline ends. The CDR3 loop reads CASSQVLRGPLHF. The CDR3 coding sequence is TGTGCCAGCAGCCAAGTACTTCGGGGACCCCTCCACTTT.

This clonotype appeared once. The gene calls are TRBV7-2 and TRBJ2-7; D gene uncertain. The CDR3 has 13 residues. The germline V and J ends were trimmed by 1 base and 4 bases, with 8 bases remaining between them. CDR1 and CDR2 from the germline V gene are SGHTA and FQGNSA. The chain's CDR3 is CASSLGYRYEQYF. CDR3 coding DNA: TGTGCCAGCAGCTTAGGGTACCGGTACGAGCAGTACTTC.

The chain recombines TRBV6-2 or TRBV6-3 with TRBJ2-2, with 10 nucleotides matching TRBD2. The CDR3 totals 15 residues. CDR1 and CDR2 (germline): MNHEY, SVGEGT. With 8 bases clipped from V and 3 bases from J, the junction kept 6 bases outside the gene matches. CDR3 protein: CASLSGGLDTGELFF. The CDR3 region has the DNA TGTGCCAGCCTTAGCGGGGGGCTTGACACCGGGGAGCTGTTTTTT.

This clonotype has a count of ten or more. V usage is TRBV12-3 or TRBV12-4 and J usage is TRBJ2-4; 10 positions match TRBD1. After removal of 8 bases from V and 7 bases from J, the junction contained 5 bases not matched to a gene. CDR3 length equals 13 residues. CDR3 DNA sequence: TGTGCCAGCTCCTTGGGACAGGGGAACATTCAGTACTTC. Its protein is CASSLGQGNIQYF.

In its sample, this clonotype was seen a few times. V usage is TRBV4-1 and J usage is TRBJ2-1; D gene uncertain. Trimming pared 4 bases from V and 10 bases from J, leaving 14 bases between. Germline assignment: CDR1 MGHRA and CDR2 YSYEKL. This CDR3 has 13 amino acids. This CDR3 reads CASSPHSTYEQFF. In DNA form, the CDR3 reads TGCGCCAGCAGCCCCCACTCCACCTACGAGCAGTTCTTC.

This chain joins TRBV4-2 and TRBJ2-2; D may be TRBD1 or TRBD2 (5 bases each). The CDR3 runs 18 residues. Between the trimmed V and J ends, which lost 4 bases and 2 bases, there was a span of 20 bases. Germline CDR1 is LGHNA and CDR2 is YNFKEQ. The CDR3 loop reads CASSPIRVGTANTGELFF. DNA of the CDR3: TGTGCCAGCAGCCCAATCCGGGTCGGGACGGCAAACACCGGGGAGCTGTTTTTT.